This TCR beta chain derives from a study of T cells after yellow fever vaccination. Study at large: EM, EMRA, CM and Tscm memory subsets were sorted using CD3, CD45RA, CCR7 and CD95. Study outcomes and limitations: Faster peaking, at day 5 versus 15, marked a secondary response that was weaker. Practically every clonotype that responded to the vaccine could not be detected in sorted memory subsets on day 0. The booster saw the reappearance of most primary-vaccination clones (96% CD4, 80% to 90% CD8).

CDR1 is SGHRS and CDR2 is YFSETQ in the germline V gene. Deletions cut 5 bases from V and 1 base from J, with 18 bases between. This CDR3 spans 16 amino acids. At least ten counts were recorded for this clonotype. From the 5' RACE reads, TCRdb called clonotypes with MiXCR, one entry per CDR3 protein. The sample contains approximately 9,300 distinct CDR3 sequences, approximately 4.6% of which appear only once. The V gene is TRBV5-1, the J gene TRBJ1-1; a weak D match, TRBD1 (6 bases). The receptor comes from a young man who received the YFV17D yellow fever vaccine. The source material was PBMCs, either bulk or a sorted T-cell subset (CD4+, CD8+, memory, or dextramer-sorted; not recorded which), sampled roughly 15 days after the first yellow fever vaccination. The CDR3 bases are TGCGCCAGCAGTCGACCCGAGATACAGGGGAACACTGAAGCTTTCTTT. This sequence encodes CASSRPEIQGNTEAFF.